This T cell receptor beta chain was sequenced for a study of blood T cell repertoires in COVID-19. TCRdb's table, derived via immunoSEQ multiplex PCR, lists solely in-frame clones and lacks some. The repertoire holds tens of thousands of clones, with more than 75% as singletons. The CDR3 spans 16 residues. CDR1 and CDR2 from the germline V gene are LNHNV and YYDKDF (reference sequence). Trimming at V came to 0 bases and at J to 8 bases, leaving 8 bases not matched to a gene. The sample consisted of peripheral blood. This sequence was found in a middle-aged man with acute or convalescent COVID-19. V usage is TRBV15 and J usage is TRBJ2-1; 9 bases line up with TRBD1. CDR3 in DNA: TGTGCCACCAGCAGAGACCGGGGACAGGGAGGCGATGAGCAGTTCTTC. It encodes CATSRDRGQGGDEQFF.